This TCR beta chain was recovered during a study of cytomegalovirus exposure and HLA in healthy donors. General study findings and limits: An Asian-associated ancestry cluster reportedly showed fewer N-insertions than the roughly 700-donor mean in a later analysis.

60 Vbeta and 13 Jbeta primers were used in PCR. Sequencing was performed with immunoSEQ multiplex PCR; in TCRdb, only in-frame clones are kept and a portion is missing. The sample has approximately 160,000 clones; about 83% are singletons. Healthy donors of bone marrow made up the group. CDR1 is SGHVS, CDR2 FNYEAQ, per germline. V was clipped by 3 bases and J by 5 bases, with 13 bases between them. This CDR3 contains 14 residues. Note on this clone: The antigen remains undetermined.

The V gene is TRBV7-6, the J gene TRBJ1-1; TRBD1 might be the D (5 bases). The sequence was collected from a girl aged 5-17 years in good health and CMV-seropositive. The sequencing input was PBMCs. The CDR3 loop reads CASSFPAPGTEAFF. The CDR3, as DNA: TGTGCCAGCAGCTTCCCGGCCCCAGGGACTGAAGCTTTCTTT. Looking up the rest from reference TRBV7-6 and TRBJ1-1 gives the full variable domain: GAGVSQSPRYKVTKRGQDVALRCDPISGHVSLYWYRQALGQGPEFLTYFNYEAQQDKSGLPNDRFSAERPEGSISTLTIQRTEQRDSAMYRCASSFPAPGTEAFFGQGTRLTVV.